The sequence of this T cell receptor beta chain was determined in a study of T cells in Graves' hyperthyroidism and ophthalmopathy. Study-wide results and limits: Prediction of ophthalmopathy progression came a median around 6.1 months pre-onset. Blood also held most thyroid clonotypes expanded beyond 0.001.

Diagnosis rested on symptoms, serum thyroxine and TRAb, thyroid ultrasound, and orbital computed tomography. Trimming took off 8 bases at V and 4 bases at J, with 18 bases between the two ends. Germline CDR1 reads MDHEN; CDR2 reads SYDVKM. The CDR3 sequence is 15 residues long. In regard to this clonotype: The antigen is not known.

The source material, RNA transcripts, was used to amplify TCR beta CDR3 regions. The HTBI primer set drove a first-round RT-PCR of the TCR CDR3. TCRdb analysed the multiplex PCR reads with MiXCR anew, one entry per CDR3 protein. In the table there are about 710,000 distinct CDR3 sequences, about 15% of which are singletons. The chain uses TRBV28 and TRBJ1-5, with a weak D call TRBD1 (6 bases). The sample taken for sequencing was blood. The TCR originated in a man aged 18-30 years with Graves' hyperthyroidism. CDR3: CASCPIGGGNQPQHF. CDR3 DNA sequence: TGTGCCAGCTGCCCTATAGGGGGTGGAAATCAGCCCCAGCATTTT.